The sequence of this T cell receptor beta chain was determined in a study of blood T cell repertoires in COVID-19. Trimming took off 9 bases at V and 4 bases at J, with 12 bases between the two ends. CDR1 and CDR2 (germline): PRHDT, FYEKMQ (reference sequence). This CDR3 comprises 12 residues. Here immunoSEQ multiplex PCR was the method, and the copy in TCRdb shows in-frame clones only, minus some. This sample has approximately 350,000 clones, with around 87% found just once. This clone turned up a few times. This receptor was identified in a woman aged 50 to 60 with COVID-19, enrolled during active disease. The V and J genes are TRBV13 and TRBJ1-2; D perhaps matches TRBD1 (6 bases). The specimen was peripheral blood. CDR3 in amino acids: CASSTGGYGYTF. As DNA, the CDR3 is TGTGCCAGTTCGACAGGTGGCTATGGCTACACCTTC.